This T cell receptor (beta chain) was sequenced for a study of blood T cells in healthy people across ages. Overall study findings and caveats: Strong correlation existed between TCR beta diversity and naive T cell percentage.

The CDR3 is made up of 13 amino acids. The germline CDR1 and CDR2 sequences are MNHNS and SASEGT. The second PCR ran about 6 to 11 cycles with a sample-barcoded 5' primer and J-beta primers. Via MiXCR, TCRdb re-called the 5' RACE reads, giving one row per CDR3 protein. The data contain 750,000 to 950,000 distinct CDR3 sequences, more than 25% of them singletons. This clonotype has more than one count but fewer than ten. As yet, its antigen is unknown. The junction departs from the called germline gene at one end, perhaps through a read error. Donor samples were obtained from healthy Caucasian individuals from Russia, aged about 6 to 100. The sample also formed part of further work on T cells of mothers and their children. That source notes: The sample comes from 8 or 9 healthy Caucasian donors: mothers and children.

The chain is built from TRBV6-1 and TRBJ1-1; the D is unclear. The sample taken for sequencing was blood. This sequence was found in a boy aged 10-17 years in good health. CDR3 bases: TGTGCCAACAGTGTTCGCCGGGCCCCTGAAGCTTTCTTT. Translating it yields CANSVRRAPEAFF.